The clone carrying this TCR beta chain was seen only once. The antigen is undetermined. This specimen comes from a study of Ad26.COV2.S vaccination and SARS-CoV-2 variants. The method was immunoSEQ multiplex PCR; TCRdb's version includes in-frame clones alone and lacks a portion of them. The sample holds 200,000 to 300,000 clones; roughly 90% are singletons and the top ten take around 11%. General study findings and limits: Vaccine recipients posted higher spike-specific TCR breadth than their placebo counterparts.

Treatment here: roughly 20 received Ad26.COV2.S at low or high dose, single or two shots; roughly five received placebo; per-sample allocation not given. Vaccine and placebo recipients were sampled on day 63 after the first injection. The CDR3 spans 15 residues. The germline V gene has CDR1 LGHNA and CDR2 YNFKEQ. V shed 0 bases and J shed 5 bases, with 13 bases lying between them. The TCR comes from a person aged 18-60 years who received the Ad26.COV2.S COVID-19 vaccine or a placebo. This specimen consisted of peripheral blood, obtained in a trial of Ad26.COV2.S vaccine versus placebo. The chain joins TRBV4-2 to TRBJ1-2, with a weak D call TRBD1 (6 bases). The CDR3 region has the DNA TGTGCCAGCAGCCAAGAACACGACAGGTTTTATGGCTACACCTTC. This gives the protein CASSQEHDRFYGYTF.